One sample yielded the 22 T cell receptor beta chains listed below, sequenced in a study of shared clonotypes between healthy human individuals. Only in-frame clones appear in the TCRdb table, and some are missing; sequencing was by immunoSEQ multiplex PCR. Among about 2.4 million clones listed, over 85% were seen once. The sequenced sample was naive CD4+ T cells sorted from blood. Subset indicated: CD45RA+ positively selected. The receptors derive from a man between 18 and 35 years old in good health.

The chain is built from TRBV2 and TRBJ2-5; 10 bases fit TRBD1. After removal of 4 bases from V and 5 bases from J, the junction contained 4 bases not matched to a gene. The CDR3 covers 14 residues. The germline V gene encodes CDR1 SNHLY and CDR2 FYNNEI. CDR3 nucleotide sequence: TGTGCCAGCAGTGTGGGACAGGGGCGGGAGACCCAGTACTTC. Translated: CASSVGQGRETQYF.

The rearrangement uses TRBV2 and TRBJ1-3; TRBD1 is a possible D gene (5 bases). Trimming cost V 5 bases and J 0 bases, with 8 bases left between them. Per germline, CDR1 SNHLY and CDR2 FYNNEI. CDR3 length: 14 amino acids. CDR3 nucleotides: TGTGCCAGCAGTAGACAGAGCTCTGGAAACACCATATATTTT. This sequence encodes CASSRQSSGNTIYF.

The chain carries TRBV27 and TRBJ1-1; the D is unclear. Trimming pared 4 bases from V and 4 bases from J, leaving 7 bases between. The germline V gene has CDR1 MNHEY and CDR2 SMNVEV (reference sequence). The CDR3 consists of 12 residues. The CDR3 is CASSSVRTEAFF. Written as DNA, the CDR3 is TGTGCCAGCAGTTCTGTCCGCACTGAAGCTTTCTTT.

The chain joins TRBV7-8 to TRBJ2-5; 8 nucleotides agree with TRBD1. The germline V gene encodes CDR1 SGHVS and CDR2 FQNEAQ. The length of the CDR3 is 13 residues. The junction had 2 bases not matched to a gene; V was cut back by 4 bases and J by 4 bases. The CDR3: CASSSQGAETQYF. As DNA, the CDR3 is TGTGCCAGCAGCTCCCAGGGGGCAGAGACCCAGTACTTC.

DNA of the CDR3: TGTGCCAGCAGCTTACGACAGTTCTACGAGCAGTACTTC. Encoded protein: CASSLRQFYEQYF. The chain recombines TRBV13 with TRBJ2-7; tentative D call: TRBD1 (5 bases). With 2 bases removed from V and 3 bases from J, the gap between germline ends came to 8 bases. Germline V gene sequence: CDR1 PRHDT, CDR2 FYEKMQ (reference sequence). This CDR3 spans 13 amino acids.

As for this clone: The sample carries other DNA sequences with the same CDR3. This chain uses TRBV5-1 with TRBJ2-3, with TRBD2 identical over 9 bases. Germline trimming cut 7 bases from V and 1 base from J; bases unmatched to any gene: 1. CDR1 SGHRS and CDR2 YFSETQ come from the germline V gene. The CDR3 is 13 amino acids. The CDR3 here is CASRTSGTDTQYF. The CDR3 DNA reads TGCGCCAGCCGGACTAGCGGCACAGATACGCAGTATTTT.

The chain recombines TRBV6-5 with TRBJ1-1; 8 bases match TRBD1. This CDR3 region has 13 residues. Germline CDR1 MNHEY, CDR2 SVGAGI. The junction had 10 bases not matched to a gene; V was cut back by 7 bases and J by 9 bases. The CDR3 spells CASTGTGGGKAFF. CDR3 coding DNA: TGTGCCAGCACGGGAACAGGGGGGGGTAAAGCTTTCTTT.

This chain links TRBV5-1 with TRBJ2-7; TRBD1 aligns across 7 bases. This CDR3 has 14 amino acids. Germline V lookup: CDR1 SGHRS, CDR2 YFSETQ. Trimming cost V 0 bases and J 5 bases; bases outside gene matches: 5. CDR3 bases: TGCGCCAGCAGCTTGGGGGGACAGACCCACGAGCAGTACTTC. As protein: CASSLGGQTHEQYF.

The table lists this clone with a few counts. In the same sample, other DNA sequences code for this CDR3. The gene calls are TRBV25-1 and TRBJ1-2; D gene ambiguous. This CDR3 is built from 12 residues. V was cut by 2 bases and J by 5 bases, with 6 bases left in between. Per the germline V gene, CDR1 is MGHDK and CDR2 is SYGVNS. The CDR3 loop is CASSEDGYGYTF. Here the CDR3 DNA reads TGTGCCAGCAGTGAAGATGGGTATGGCTACACCTTC.

The genes are TRBV5-6 and TRBJ1-5, with 9 bases that match TRBD1. Germline V lookup: CDR1 SGHDT, CDR2 YYEEEE. The CDR3 length is 15 residues. Trimming removed 3 bases from V and 6 bases from J; junction bases left unmatched: 7. The CDR3, as DNA: TGTGCCAGCAGCTCCGGGACAGGGTTGGCTCAGCCCCAGCATTTT. Protein: CASSSGTGLAQPQHF.

The chain is built from TRBV6-6 and TRBJ1-5, with D possibly TRBD1 on 5 matching bases. In germline, CDR1 is MNHNY, CDR2 SVGAGI (reference sequence). Trimming pared 9 bases from V and 4 bases from J, leaving 10 bases between. The CDR3 contains 12 residues. CDR3 in DNA: TGTGCCAGTTGGGGGGGGAATCAGCCCCAGCATTTT. Amino acids: CASWGGNQPQHF.

The chain joins TRBV2 to TRBJ2-1, with 8 bases lining up with TRBD2. CDR1 is SNHLY and CDR2 is FYNNEI in the germline V gene. The J segment lost 0 bases and the V segment lost 7 bases, leaving 2 bases of the junction unmatched. The CDR3 runs to 14 residues. CDR3 DNA sequence: TGTGCCAGCACAGCGGGAGCCTCCTACAATGAGCAGTTCTTC. Protein sequence: CASTAGASYNEQFF.

The chain carries TRBV12-5 and TRBJ2-7; D not certain. Trimming removed 0 bases from V and 4 bases from J, with 13 bases in between. This CDR3 spans 15 amino acids. The V gene's germline CDR1 is LGHNT and CDR2 FRNRAP. The DNA for the CDR3 is TGTGCTAGTGGTTTGGTACCCCGGCAGGAGTACGAGCAGTACTTC. Amino acids: CASGLVPRQEYEQYF.

The V call is TRBV6-1, the J call TRBJ1-5, with unresolved D. CDR3 length equals 12 residues. CDR1 is MNHNS and CDR2 is SASEGT in the germline V gene. With 7 bases removed from V and 5 bases from J, the gap between germline ends came to 9 bases. CDR3 in amino acids: CASTNGDQPQHF. CDR3 coding DNA: TGTGCCAGCACTAATGGGGATCAGCCCCAGCATTTT.

The chain links TRBV9 to TRBJ2-1; TRBD2 matches at 8 bases. This CDR3 is built from 16 residues. In germline, CDR1 is SGDLS, CDR2 YYNGEE. The junction had 13 bases not matched to a gene; V was cut back by 4 bases and J by 7 bases. The CDR3 nucleotides are TGTGCCAGCAGCCCTCCGGGACTAGAAAGGATTAATGAGCAGTTCTTC. It codes for CASSPPGLERINEQFF.

The rearrangement joins TRBV10-2 to TRBJ1-3; maybe TRBD1 (6 bases). The V and J ends lost 5 bases and 4 bases respectively, with 15 bases between them. The CDR3 loop spans 15 amino acids. Germline V CDR1 and CDR2: WSHSY, SAAADI. The CDR3, as DNA: TGCGCCAGCAGTCAGGGTCCAGGGGTCGGAAACACCATATATTTT. It codes for CASSQGPGVGNTIYF.

This clone was seen only once. In the same sample, other DNA sequences code for this CDR3. The J gene is TRBJ1-5, the V gene TRBV6-1; D ambiguous. Germline V lookup: CDR1 MNHNS, CDR2 SASEGT. Trimming took off 2 bases at V and 0 bases at J, with 5 bases between the two ends. The CDR3 spans 14 residues. The CDR3 DNA sequence: TGTGCCAGCAGTGAAACTGATAGCAATCAGCCCCAGCATTTT. This sequence encodes CASSETDSNQPQHF.

The chain's CDR3 is CASSLQGQGESYEQYF. For the CDR3, the DNA is TGTGCCAGCAGCTTGCAGGGACAGGGAGAGTCCTACGAGCAGTACTTC. V gene TRBV5-4 combines with J gene TRBJ2-7; 9 nucleotides align to TRBD1. Germline V gives CDR1 SGHNT, CDR2 YYREEE (reference sequence). Trimming took 1 base from V and 1 from J; bases not matched to a gene: 6. CDR3 length equals 16 residues.

This rearrangement joins TRBV6-6 to TRBJ2-4, with D perhaps matching TRBD1 (6 bases). The CDR3 totals 15 residues. V lost 2 bases and J lost 3, with 11 bases in between. The germline V gene encodes CDR1 MNHNY and CDR2 SVGAGI (reference sequence). The CDR3 DNA follows: TGTGCCAGCAGTTACAGTAGGACAGACAAAAACATTCAGTACTTC. Translating it yields CASSYSRTDKNIQYF.

In this sample, this clone turned up once. This chain joins TRBV18 and TRBJ2-3; D may be TRBD1 (5 bases). The germline V gene has CDR1 KGHSH and CDR2 LQKENI. The germline V and J ends were trimmed by 0 bases and 0 bases, with 10 bases remaining between them. There are 16 residues in the CDR3. CDR3: CASSPPTTASTDTQYF. CDR3 bases: TGTGCCAGCTCACCACCGACGACAGCTAGCACAGATACGCAGTATTTT.

This chain joins TRBV27 and TRBJ2-7; D unresolved. The germline V and J ends were trimmed by 8 bases and 2 bases, with 16 bases remaining between them. The CDR3 length is 14 residues. Germline V CDR1 and CDR2: MNHEY, SMNVEV (reference sequence). The CDR3 region is CASGRHGETYEQYF. DNA for the CDR3: TGTGCCAGCGGCCGGCATGGGGAAACCTACGAGCAGTACTTC.

V usage is TRBV5-1 and J usage is TRBJ1-4, with D uncertain. V was clipped by 0 bases and J by 3 bases, with 9 bases between them. Germline-derived CDR1 and CDR2 are SGHRS and YFSETQ. The CDR3 length is 15 residues. The DNA of the CDR3 is TGCGCCAGCAGCTTGGAATGGGGTCCTAATGAAAAACTGTTTTTT. Amino acids: CASSLEWGPNEKLFF.